These 17 T cell receptor beta chains originate from one sample sequenced in a study of CD8+ T cells in alopecia areata. Extraction and reverse transcription of RNA yielded cDNA as the sequencing template. TCRdb's copy holds only in-frame clones and misses some; the assay was immunoSEQ multiplex PCR. The table lists about 210,000 clones, roughly 66% of them singletons, with more than 1% in the top ten. Indicated treatment: oral pan-JAK inhibitor, 5-10 mg twice daily. The sequencing here drew on CD4+ T cells sorted from blood, taken at week 44, from a patient treated with tofacitinib. The receptor set was obtained from a human donor with alopecia areata.

The chain combines TRBV29-1 with TRBJ2-5; D may match TRBD1 or TRBD2 (5 bases each). The V gene's germline CDR1 is SQVTM and CDR2 ANQGSEA. V lost 7 bases, J lost 2 bases, and 20 bases lay in between. CDR3 length equals 15 residues. CDR3 in DNA: TGCAGCGCAGCCCGGGACCCACTCCAACAAGAGACCCAGTACTTC. Its translation is CSAARDPLQQETQYF.

V is TRBV12-5 and J is TRBJ2-4; 8 nucleotides agree with TRBD1. The CDR3 is 14 residues long. Germline CDR1 is LGHNT and CDR2 is FRNRAP. Unmatched junction bases numbered 8, after V lost 4 bases and J lost 9 bases. Written as DNA, the CDR3 is TGTGCTAGTGGTTCGCCTTCTACAGGGGGCATTCAGTACTTC. The encoded protein is CASGSPSTGGIQYF.

This clone was detected a few times. Other DNA sequences from this sample encode an identical CDR3 as well. The rearrangement joins TRBV5-1 to TRBJ1-1; TRBD1 might be the D (5 bases). V was shortened by 1 base and J by 1 base, with 5 bases between the two germline ends. This CDR3 is built from 13 residues. CDR1 and CDR2 (germline): SGHRS, YFSETQ. CDR3 in amino acids: CASSLRGNTEAFF. The CDR3 DNA reads TGCGCCAGCAGCTTGAGGGGGAACACTGAAGCTTTCTTT.

This chain links TRBV11-3 with TRBJ2-1; D call uncertain. Per the germline V gene, CDR1 is SGHNT and CDR2 is YENEEA. The CDR3 has 13 residues. Trimming pared 1 base from V and 6 bases from J, leaving 7 bases between. DNA for the CDR3: TGTGCCAGCAGCTTAGCTGAGCTCAATGAGCAGTTCTTC. Protein: CASSLAELNEQFF.

The chain is built from TRBV4-3 and TRBJ1-2; possibly TRBD1 for D (5 bases). Per the germline V gene, CDR1 is LGHNA and CDR2 is YSLEER. CDR3 length equals 16 residues. Trimming took 0 bases from V and 6 from J, leaving 17 bases between them. CDR3 protein: CASSQDPAGMRDGYTF. CDR3 in DNA: TGCGCCAGCAGCCAAGATCCGGCAGGGATGCGGGATGGCTACACCTTC.

J is TRBJ2-7 and V is TRBV30; tentative D call: TRBD1 (6 bases). V was shortened by 2 bases and J by 6 bases, with 14 bases between the two germline ends. Germline CDR1 reads GTSNPN; CDR2 reads SVGIG (reference sequence). The CDR3 has 13 residues. The CDR3 here is CAWSLQGPGEQYF. The CDR3 DNA follows: TGTGCCTGGAGTCTACAGGGCCCCGGCGAGCAGTACTTC.

This clone was seen only a few times. The V gene is TRBV29-1, the J gene TRBJ2-1; D unclear. The CDR3 spans 10 residues. The germline V gene encodes CDR1 SQVTM and CDR2 ANQGSEA. V dropped 4 bases and J dropped 8 bases, with 6 bases sitting between them. CDR3: CSVAWDEQFF. As DNA, the CDR3 is TGCAGCGTTGCCTGGGATGAGCAGTTCTTC.

The V gene is TRBV28, the J gene TRBJ1-2, with D possibly matching TRBD1 (5 bases). Germline CDR1 and CDR2: MDHEN and SYDVKM. The CDR3 length is 13 residues. V was cut by 4 bases and J by 3 bases, with 9 bases left in between. The DNA for the CDR3 is TGTGCCAGCAGTTGGGGGGACGACTATGGCTACACCTTC. This translates into CASSWGDDYGYTF.

The V and J genes are TRBV10-2 and TRBJ1-5; 9 bases are a match to TRBD1. Trimming cost V 0 bases and J 6 bases; bases outside gene matches: 12. Germline loops: CDR1 WSHSY, CDR2 SAAADI. This CDR3 comprises 18 residues. The CDR3 region has the DNA TGCGCCAGCAGTGAGTCATTACCCGGGACAGGGCTTTTTCAGCCCCAGCATTTT. Its protein product is CASSESLPGTGLFQPQHF.

This clone has just a few counts. The chain recombines TRBV27 with TRBJ2-3; D perhaps matches TRBD2 (5 bases). The CDR3 consists of 14 residues. Per germline, CDR1 MNHEY and CDR2 SMNVEV (reference sequence). V was cut by 2 bases and J by 1 base, with 7 bases left in between. The CDR3 coding sequence is TGTGCCAGCAGTTTAGCGAGGGGCACAGATACGCAGTATTTT. This translates into CASSLARGTDTQYF.

This sequence joins TRBV15 and TRBJ1-6; D remains ambiguous. Germline values: CDR1 LNHNV, CDR2 YYDKDF (reference sequence). The germline V and J ends were trimmed by 1 base and 9 bases, with 10 bases remaining between them. The CDR3 spans 14 residues. This CDR3 reads CATSRVAKGSPLHF. The CDR3 DNA is TGTGCCACCAGCAGAGTTGCCAAGGGTTCACCCCTCCACTTT. The full variable domain, its missing parts supplied by reference TRBV15 and TRBJ1-6, is DAMVIQNPRYQVTQFGKPVTLSCSQTLNHNVMYWYQQKSSQAPKLLFHYYDKDFNNEADTPDNFQSRRPNTSFCFLDIRSPGLGDTAMYLCATSRVAKGSPLHFGNGTRLTVT.

This chain joins TRBV27 and TRBJ1-6; D gene ambiguous. Germline CDR1 and CDR2: MNHEY and SMNVEV (reference sequence). CDR3 size: 12 residues. V gave up 6 bases and J gave up 7 bases, with 7 bases separating them. The DNA of the CDR3 is TGTGCCAGCAGGGAGTGGAATTCACCCCTCCACTTT. Encoded protein: CASREWNSPLHF.

This clone was counted only a few times. The chain combines TRBV2 with TRBJ2-7; D remains ambiguous. This CDR3 is 15 amino acids long. The germline CDR1 and CDR2 sequences are SNHLY and FYNNEI. V lost 7 bases, J lost 0 bases, and 16 bases lay in between. CDR3 nucleotides: TGTGCCAGCAAAGCTGGCCGGTCTAGCTCCTACGAGCAGTACTTC. Translating gives CASKAGRSSSYEQYF.

The chain carries TRBV4-3 and TRBJ2-1; D gene ambiguous. V lost 4 bases, J lost 6 bases, and 10 bases lay in between. The V gene's germline CDR1 is LGHNA and CDR2 YSLEER. This CDR3 comprises 13 residues. DNA for the CDR3: TGCGCCAGCAGCCCCAACCTGGGCAATGAGCAGTTCTTC. Its protein is CASSPNLGNEQFF.

The CDR3 sequence is CASRLVQERGELFF. CDR3 bases: TGTGCCAGCAGACTCGTGCAGGAGAGGGGGGAGCTGTTTTTT. The V gene is TRBV6-5, the J gene TRBJ2-2; D unresolved. From germline, CDR1 is MNHEY and CDR2 SVGAGI. The CDR3 is 14 residues long. The germline V and J ends were trimmed by 6 bases and 8 bases, with 16 bases remaining between them.

This rearrangement joins TRBV2 to TRBJ1-1; D unclear. V was trimmed by 5 bases and J by 10 bases, leaving 14 bases between them. The CDR3 is 12 amino acids. CDR1 is SNHLY and CDR2 is FYNNEI in the germline V gene. The CDR3 sequence: CASSQLGQRAFF. The CDR3 DNA follows: TGTGCCAGCAGTCAACTGGGTCAGAGAGCTTTCTTT. The complete variable domain, with remaining parts taken from reference TRBV2 and TRBJ1-1, reads EPEVTQTPSHQVTQMGQEVILRCVPISNHLYFYWYRQILGQKVEFLVSFYNNEISEKSEIFDDQFSVERPDGSNFTLKIRSTKLEDSAMYFCASSQLGQRAFFGQGTRLTVV.

The chain's CDR3 is CASSVAGGRNEQFF. CDR3 in DNA: TGTGCCAGCAGCGTAGCGGGGGGCCGGAATGAGCAGTTCTTC. The V call is TRBV6-4, the J call TRBJ2-1; TRBD2 matches at 10 bases. The V gene's germline CDR1 is MRHNA and CDR2 SNTAGT. CDR3 size: 14 residues. V was pared by 6 bases and J by 7 bases, with 6 bases of the junction left unmatched.